Shown below are 16 T cell receptor beta chains from a single sample sequenced in a study of PD-1 blockade in mismatch repair-deficient tumors. Using immunoSEQ multiplex PCR, the repertoire was profiled, and TCRdb retains in-frame clones only, with some absent. The sample carries about 100,000 clones, about four fifths recorded once. Sequences were derived from peripheral blood, sampled approximately 8 months after starting pembrolizumab. These TCRs come from an adult with mismatch repair-deficient cancer.

This clone occurred once. The chain is built from TRBV27 and TRBJ1-3, with TRBD1 identical over 7 bases. With 1 base clipped from V and 4 bases from J, the junction kept 13 bases outside the gene matches. Germline V lookup: CDR1 MNHEY, CDR2 SMNVEV (reference sequence). The length of the CDR3 is 18 residues. The CDR3 coding sequence is TGTGCCAGCAGTTTATACCCCTCAAAGACAGGGTCGGGAAACACCATATATTTT. Its translation is CASSLYPSKTGSGNTIYF.

The chain employs TRBV9 and TRBJ1-1; unclear D gene. V was trimmed by 4 bases and J by 5 bases, leaving 12 bases between them. Per the germline V gene, CDR1 is SGDLS and CDR2 is YYNGEE. The CDR3 spans 13 residues. The CDR3 protein is CASSFGWGTEAFF. The CDR3 DNA follows: TGTGCCAGCAGCTTTGGGTGGGGAACTGAAGCTTTCTTT.

This clone has more than one count but fewer than ten. This rearrangement joins TRBV11-2 to TRBJ2-1, with TRBD1 identical over 7 bases. Germline V lookup: CDR1 SGHAT, CDR2 FQNNGV. The CDR3 is made up of 14 amino acids. J lost 5 bases, V lost 4 bases, and 5 bases had no gene match. DNA for the CDR3: TGTGCCAGCAGCTCGGACAGGATAAACAATGAGCAGTTCTTC. Its translation is CASSSDRINNEQFF.

V usage is TRBV11-2 and J usage is TRBJ2-3; 11 nucleotides agree with TRBD2. V gave up 4 bases and J gave up 4 bases; unmatched junction bases: 7. This CDR3 is built from 16 residues. CDR1 is SGHAT and CDR2 is FQNNGV in the germline V gene. CDR3 region: CASSSVAGGGADTQYF. The CDR3 bases are TGTGCCAGCAGCTCCGTAGCGGGAGGGGGGGCAGATACGCAGTATTTT. The full variable domain, rest sourced from reference TRBV11-2 and TRBJ2-3, is EAGVAQSPRYKIIEKRQSVAFWCNPISGHATLYWYQQILGQGPKLLIQFQNNGVVDDSQLPKDRFSAERLKGVDSTLKIQPAKLEDSAVYLCASSSVAGGGADTQYFGPGTRLTVL.

This chain uses TRBV15 with TRBJ2-3; D is possibly TRBD2 (5 bases). V shed 0 bases and J shed 5 bases, with 12 bases lying between them. Germline V lookup: CDR1 LNHNV, CDR2 YYDKDF (reference sequence). The CDR3 has 15 residues. CDR3 sequence reads: CATSREGSWLDTQYF. CDR3 nucleotides: TGTGCCACCAGCAGAGAAGGGAGTTGGTTAGATACGCAGTATTTT.

This clone was recorded once. The genes are TRBV7-2 and TRBJ2-2; TRBD1 agrees at 7 bases. J gave up 5 bases and V 5 bases, and 5 bases lay outside the gene matches. CDR1 SGHTA and CDR2 FQGNSA come from the germline V gene. CDR3 length equals 14 residues. CDR3 protein: CASSLNRGTGELFF. In DNA, the CDR3 is TGTGCCAGCAGCCTCAACAGGGGTACCGGGGAGCTGTTTTTT.

This clone has only one observation. The same CDR3 also results from other DNA sequences found in this sample. The chain uses TRBV4-3 and TRBJ2-1, with D hard to call. Trimming stripped 0 bases from V and 0 bases from J, with 0 bases between. CDR3 size: 13 residues. Germline V gives CDR1 LGHNA, CDR2 YSLEER. The CDR3 DNA is TGCGCCAGCAGCCAAGACTCCTACAATGAGCAGTTCTTC. Protein sequence: CASSQDSYNEQFF.

This clone turned up a few times. The J gene is TRBJ2-1, the V gene TRBV30, with D perhaps TRBD2 (6 bases). Germline values: CDR1 GTSNPN, CDR2 SVGIG (reference sequence). The ends were cut back, 1 base at V and 7 bases at J, with 14 bases in the middle. The CDR3 loop spans 14 amino acids. The CDR3 protein is CAWSGTSLVNEQFF. In nucleotides, the CDR3 is TGTGCCTGGAGTGGTACTAGCCTGGTTAATGAGCAGTTCTTC.

The V and J genes are TRBV21-1 and TRBJ2-1; the D call of TRBD1 is as the table states it, not checked on the DNA. TRBV21-1 is flagged as a pseudogene. The CDR3 runs 16 residues. CDR3 bases: TGTGCCAGCAGCGAACGACAGGGTTCGGCCTACAATGAGCAGTTCTTC. It translates to CASSERQGSAYNEQFF.

The chain carries TRBV5-8 and TRBJ2-5; D may match TRBD1 or TRBD2 (6 bases each). The V gene's germline CDR1 is SGHTS and CDR2 YDEGEE. The CDR3 has 15 amino acids. V lost 3 bases, J lost 3 bases, and 15 bases lay in between. The CDR3 loop reads CASSYLQGGEETQYF. The CDR3 coding sequence is TGTGCCAGCAGCTACTTACAGGGAGGAGAAGAGACCCAGTACTTC.

The count of this clone is one. The chain recombines TRBV28 with TRBJ2-1, with 8 nucleotides matching TRBD1. Germline assignment: CDR1 MDHEN and CDR2 SYDVKM. The V gene end was trimmed by 4 bases and the J gene end by 7 bases; junction bases not matched to a gene: 6. There are 14 residues in the CDR3. The CDR3 here is CASSSPGQGNEQFF. For the CDR3, the DNA is TGTGCCAGCAGTTCCCCCGGACAGGGAAATGAGCAGTTCTTC.

The chain uses TRBV19 and TRBJ1-2, with D possibly being TRBD1 (5 bases). The CDR3 is made up of 15 amino acids. V lost 7 bases and J lost 2, with 17 bases in between. The V gene's germline CDR1 is LNHDA and CDR2 SQIVND (reference sequence). For the CDR3, the DNA is TGTGCCAGTACTCTCAAAGGGGAGGGGAACTATGGCTACACCTTC. It yields the protein CASTLKGEGNYGYTF.

The chain joins TRBV9 to TRBJ2-6; D is perhaps TRBD1 (7 bases). This CDR3 is 16 amino acids long. The germline V gene has CDR1 SGDLS and CDR2 YYNGEE. V shed 4 bases and J shed 6 bases, with 17 bases lying between them. CDR3 amino acids: CASSPRGDRKANVLTF. The CDR3 region has the DNA TGTGCCAGCAGCCCCAGGGGGGACAGAAAGGCCAACGTCCTGACTTTC.

The rearrangement links TRBV4-1 to TRBJ2-2; the D gene is possibly TRBD2 (5 bases). The CDR3 has 18 residues. Germline V CDR1 and CDR2: MGHRA, YSYEKL. V lost 3 bases and J lost 7, with 24 bases in between. The DNA for the CDR3 is TGCGCCAGCAGCCATCTGATCCTGGACTCGCCTTGGAGCGGGGAGCTGTTTTTT. Translation: CASSHLILDSPWSGELFF.

In its sample, this clone was seen a few times. The chain couples TRBV7-2 to TRBJ2-2; D might be TRBD1 (6 bases). The CDR3 extends over 13 amino acids. Trimming left V 1 base short and J 9 bases short, with 9 bases between. Germline assignment: CDR1 SGHTA and CDR2 FQGNSA. The CDR3 is CASSLEGDRELFF. The CDR3 DNA follows: TGTGCCAGCAGCTTAGAGGGGGACCGGGAGCTGTTTTTT.

This chain links TRBV6-4 with TRBJ1-2; possibly TRBD1 for D (6 bases). The V end was cut by 2 bases, the J end by 6 bases, with 16 bases between. CDR1 MRHNA and CDR2 SNTAGT come from the germline V gene. This CDR3 spans 15 amino acids. CDR3 in amino acids: CASSDTSQGLDGYTF. The DNA for the CDR3 is TGTGCCAGCAGTGACACTTCACAGGGATTGGATGGCTACACCTTC.